The following is a T cell receptor (beta chain) sequence with its context. The antigen remains undetermined. A read error is possible here, since a much larger clone lies one base away. TCRdb re-analysed the reads in MiXCR, keeping a single row per CDR3 protein. The sample shows 290,000 or so distinct CDR3 sequences, about 25% of them seen only once. These data belong to a study of T cell repertoires in cytomegalovirus infection. Background on the study: Indicated by public TCR beta signatures were CMV infection and matching HLA type. Study-level results: People with CMV and the relevant HLA were identified by cumulative public TCR beta family frequency. What dominated the ex vivo response were HLA-C-restricted CMV-specific TCR beta clonotypes.

This CDR3 has 16 residues. The germline CDR1 and CDR2 sequences are SGHVS and FQNEAQ. V shed 5 bases and J 10 bases; nucleotides not matched to a gene: 11. Sequencing input: PBMCs. This receptor was obtained from a human donor in good health (CMV status not recorded). Some clones in this sample may be carry-over from other donors' samples. This chain connects TRBV7-8 to TRBJ2-2; TRBD2 aligns across 12 bases. CDR3 sequence (DNA): TGTGCCAGCAGCGCCGGACTAGCGGGACGGTCCGTGGAGCTGTTTTTT. Its protein is CASSAGLAGRSVELFF.